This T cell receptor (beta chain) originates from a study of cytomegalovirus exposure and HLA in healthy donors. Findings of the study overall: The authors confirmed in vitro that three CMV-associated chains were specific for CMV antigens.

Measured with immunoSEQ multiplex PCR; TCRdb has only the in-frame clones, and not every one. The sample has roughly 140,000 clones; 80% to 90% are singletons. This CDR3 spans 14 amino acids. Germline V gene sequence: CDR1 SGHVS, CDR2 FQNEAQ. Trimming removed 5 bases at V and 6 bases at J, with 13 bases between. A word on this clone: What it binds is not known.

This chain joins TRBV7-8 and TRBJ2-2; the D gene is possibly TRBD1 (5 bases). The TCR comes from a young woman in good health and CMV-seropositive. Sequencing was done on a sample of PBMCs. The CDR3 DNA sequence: TGTGCCAGCAGCGTGCAGGGAAACCCCGGGGAGCTGTTTTTT. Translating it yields CASSVQGNPGELFF.